This T cell receptor (beta chain) derives from a study of blood T cells in healthy people across ages. This clonotype was seen once. Together with a sample-barcoded 5' primer, a J-beta primer mix was included in a second PCR lasting roughly 6 to 12 cycles. TCRdb processed the 5' RACE reads anew with MiXCR; each CDR3 protein has one entry. The table lists roughly 1.5 million distinct CDR3 sequences, 40% to 45% of them singletons. The CDR3 consists of 14 residues. From germline, CDR1 is MNHEY and CDR2 SVGEGT. V was shortened by 2 bases and J by 3 bases, with 8 bases between the two germline ends. This TCR came from a woman younger than 35 in good health. V and J are TRBV6-2 or TRBV6-3 and TRBJ1-5, with unresolved D. Sequenced sample: blood. CDR3 in DNA: TGTGCCAGCAGTTACAATCAGTACAATCAGCCCCAGCATTTT. Its protein product is CASSYNQYNQPQHF.